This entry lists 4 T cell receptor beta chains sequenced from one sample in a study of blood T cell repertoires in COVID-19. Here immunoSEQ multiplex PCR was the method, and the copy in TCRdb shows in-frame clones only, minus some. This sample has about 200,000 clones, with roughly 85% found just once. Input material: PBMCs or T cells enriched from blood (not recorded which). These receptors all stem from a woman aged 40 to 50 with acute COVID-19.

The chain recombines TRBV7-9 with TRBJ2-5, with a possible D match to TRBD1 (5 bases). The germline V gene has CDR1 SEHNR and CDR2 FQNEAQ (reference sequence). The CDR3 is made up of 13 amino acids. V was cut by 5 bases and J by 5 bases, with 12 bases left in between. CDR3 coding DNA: TGTGCCAGCAGCGCCAGTCCAGGGGAGACCCAGTACTTC. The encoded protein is CASSASPGETQYF.

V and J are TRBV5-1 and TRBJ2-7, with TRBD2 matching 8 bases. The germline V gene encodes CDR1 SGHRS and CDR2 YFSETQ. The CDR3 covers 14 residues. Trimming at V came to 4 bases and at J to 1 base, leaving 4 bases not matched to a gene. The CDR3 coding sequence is TGCGCCAGCAGCATCACTAGCGGTTCCTACGAGCAGTACTTC. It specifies CASSITSGSYEQYF.

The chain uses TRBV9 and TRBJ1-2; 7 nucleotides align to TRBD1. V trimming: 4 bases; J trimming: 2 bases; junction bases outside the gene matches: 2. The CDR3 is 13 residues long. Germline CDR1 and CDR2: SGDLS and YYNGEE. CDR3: CASSPTGNYGYTF. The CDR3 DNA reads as TGTGCCAGCAGCCCGACAGGGAACTATGGCTACACCTTC. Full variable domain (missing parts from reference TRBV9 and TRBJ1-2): DSGVTQTPKHLITATGQRVTLRCSPRSGDLSVYWYQQSLDQGLQFLIQYYNGEERAKGNILERFSAQQFPDLHSELNLSSLELGDSALYFCASSPTGNYGYTFGSGTRLTVV.

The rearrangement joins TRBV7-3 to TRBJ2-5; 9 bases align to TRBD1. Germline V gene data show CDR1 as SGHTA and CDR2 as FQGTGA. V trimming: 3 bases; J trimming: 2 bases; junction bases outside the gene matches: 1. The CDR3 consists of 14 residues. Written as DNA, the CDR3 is TGTGCCAGCAGCTTGGGACAGGGACAAGAGACCCAGTACTTC. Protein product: CASSLGQGQETQYF.